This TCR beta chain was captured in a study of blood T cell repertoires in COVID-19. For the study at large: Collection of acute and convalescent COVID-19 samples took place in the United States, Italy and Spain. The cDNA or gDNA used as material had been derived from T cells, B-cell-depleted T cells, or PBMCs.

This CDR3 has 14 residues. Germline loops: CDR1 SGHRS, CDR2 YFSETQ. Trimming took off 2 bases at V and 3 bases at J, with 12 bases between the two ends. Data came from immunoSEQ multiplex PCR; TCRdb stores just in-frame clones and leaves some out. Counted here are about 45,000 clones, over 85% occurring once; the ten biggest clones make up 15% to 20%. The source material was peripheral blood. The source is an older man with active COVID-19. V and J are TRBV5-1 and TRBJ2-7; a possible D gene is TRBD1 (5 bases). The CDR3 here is CASSFAQGFYEQYF. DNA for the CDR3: TGCGCCAGCAGCTTCGCCCAGGGTTTCTACGAGCAGTACTTC.